This TCR beta chain was observed in a study of blood T cell repertoires in COVID-19. The overall study: T cells, B-cell-depleted T cells, or PBMCs supplied cDNA or gDNA.

In the original processing: Counts of nucleated cells, estimated from reference gene primer amplification, were obtained. TCRdb's copy holds only in-frame clones and misses some; the assay was immunoSEQ multiplex PCR. For V, J and clone size, that table is used; D and trimming come from the DNA. The sample shows roughly 250,000 clones, 70% to 85% of them seen only once. V was pared by 2 bases and J by 3 bases, with 11 bases of the junction left unmatched. This CDR3 region has 18 residues. Germline V gene sequence: CDR1 SEHNR, CDR2 FQNEAQ (reference sequence). The source of this sequence is a woman of 80 years or more with active or convalescent COVID-19. The gene calls are TRBV7-9 and TRBJ2-7, with 12 bases aligning to TRBD2. The source material was peripheral blood. The CDR3 DNA follows: TGTGCCAGCAGCTTAATCCCGTTGACTAGCGGGAGTTTCTACGAGCAGTACTTC. Protein sequence: CASSLIPLTSGSFYEQYF.